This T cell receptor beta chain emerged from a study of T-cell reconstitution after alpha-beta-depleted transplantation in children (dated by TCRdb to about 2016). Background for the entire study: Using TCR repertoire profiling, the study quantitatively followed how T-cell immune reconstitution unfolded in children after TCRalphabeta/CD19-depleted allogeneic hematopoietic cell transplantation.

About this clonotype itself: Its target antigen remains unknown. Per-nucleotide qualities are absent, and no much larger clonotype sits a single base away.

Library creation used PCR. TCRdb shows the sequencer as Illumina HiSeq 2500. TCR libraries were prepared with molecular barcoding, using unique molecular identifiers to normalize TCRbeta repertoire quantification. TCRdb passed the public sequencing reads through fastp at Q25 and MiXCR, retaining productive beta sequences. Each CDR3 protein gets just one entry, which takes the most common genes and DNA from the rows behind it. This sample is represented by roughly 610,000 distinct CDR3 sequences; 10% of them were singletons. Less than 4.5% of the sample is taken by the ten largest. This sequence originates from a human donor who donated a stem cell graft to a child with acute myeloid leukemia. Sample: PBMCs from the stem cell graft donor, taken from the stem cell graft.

The CDR3 protein: CASSPGRGEQYF. The nucleotide sequence reads as follows: TGTGCCAGCTCACCAGGTCGAGGCGAGCAGTACTTC. The chain was built from TRBV18 and TRBJ2-7, with the D gene uncertain. Relative to germline, V is 2 bases shorter and J is 6 bases shorter, with 8 bases between their ends. Including cysteine and phenylalanine, the CDR3 has 12 amino acids. CDR3 DNA only is kept here, 36 bases in frame from base 1. Taken from the germline V gene, the CDR1 and CDR2 loops are KGHSH and LQKENI.